These 21 T cell receptor beta chains originate from one sample sequenced in a study of human T cells and chemical hapten exposure. Before extraction, the whole blood was not fractionated, and total RNA was taken from it. TCRdb analysed the 5' RACE reads with MiXCR anew, one entry per CDR3 protein. The table includes some 150,000 distinct CDR3 sequences, approximately 4% detected once. The source is a female donor in good health.

There are many counts of this clonotype. In nucleotides, the CDR3 is TGTGCCAGTAGGGGGGGGACTAGCGGGAGAACCCTGAACACCGGGGAGCTGTTTTTT. Translation: CASRGGTSGRTLNTGELFF. The V call is TRBV19, the J call TRBJ2-2; 14 nucleotides agree with TRBD2. V lost 6 bases and J lost 1; bases outside the gene matches: 10. The CDR3 extends over 19 amino acids. Germline loops: CDR1 LNHDA, CDR2 SQIVND (reference sequence). The full variable domain, its missing parts supplied by reference TRBV19 and TRBJ2-2, is DGGITQSPKYLFRKEGQNVTLSCEQNLNHDAMYWYRQDPGQGLRLIYYSQIVNDFQKGDIAEGYSVSREKKESFPLTVTSAQKNPTAFYLCASRGGTSGRTLNTGELFFGEGSRLTVL.

This clonotype came up many times. The chain combines TRBV29-1 with TRBJ2-1; D gene uncertain. CDR1 and CDR2 (germline): SQVTM, ANQGSEA. There are 15 residues in the CDR3. The V end was cut by 5 bases, the J end by 0 bases, with 14 bases between. The CDR3 region is CSVSQATLSYNEQFF. The CDR3 bases are TGCAGCGTTTCCCAGGCCACGCTCTCCTACAATGAGCAGTTCTTC.

This clonotype was counted at least ten times. The chain recombines TRBV4-3 with TRBJ1-2; a weak D match, TRBD1 (6 bases). Per the germline V gene, CDR1 is LGHNA and CDR2 is YSLEER. V lost 1 base to trimming and J lost 6 bases, with 15 bases between them. CDR3 size: 15 residues. CDR3 residues: CASSQGPRGDHGYTF. CDR3 sequence (DNA): TGCGCCAGCAGCCAAGGCCCGAGGGGGGATCATGGCTACACCTTC.

The sample holds a few counts of this clonotype. Possible read error: a much larger clone is one base away. A read error is likely, as this CDR3 ends without the conserved phenylalanine or tryptophan. The V gene is TRBV7-9, the J gene TRBJ2-3, with 11 positions matching TRBD2. The CDR3 covers 14 residues. V shed 3 bases and J 5 bases; nucleotides not matched to a gene: 1. Germline values: CDR1 SEHNR, CDR2 FQNEAQ (reference sequence). DNA of the CDR3: TGTGCCAGCAGCTTTAGCGGGGGGGAAGATACGCAGTATTTG. Protein: CASSFSGGEDTQYL.

This clonotype appeared many times. The chain links TRBV6-1 to TRBJ2-3, with D perhaps TRBD1 (6 bases). The CDR3 sequence is 15 residues long. Trimming removed 6 bases at V and 2 bases at J, with 15 bases between. Germline V gives CDR1 MNHNS, CDR2 SASEGT. CDR3 protein: CASSATGFITDTQYF. CDR3 coding DNA: TGTGCCAGCAGCGCTACAGGGTTTATCACAGATACGCAGTATTTT.

Only a few counts were recorded for this clonotype. The CDR3 here is CASSLSQGWGYTF. The CDR3 bases are TGTGCCAGCAGCCTATCACAGGGTTGGGGCTACACCTTC. The chain is built from TRBV7-3 and TRBJ1-2; weak D call: TRBD1 (6 bases). This CDR3 has 13 amino acids. Germline CDR1 SGHTA, CDR2 FQGTGA. The ends were cut back, 5 bases at V and 8 bases at J, with 15 bases in the middle.

The V call is TRBV6-9, the J call TRBJ2-5; tentatively, D is TRBD1 (5 bases). The CDR3 runs to 14 residues. In germline, CDR1 is MNHGY, CDR2 SVAAGI. V shed 4 bases and J shed 3 bases, with 12 bases lying between them. The CDR3 nucleotides read TGTGCCAGCAGTTTTATCGACAGAAAAGAGACCCAGTACTTC. Translated, it gives CASSFIDRKETQYF.

This clonotype occurred many times. The genes are TRBV20-1 and TRBJ2-2, with D possibly TRBD1 on 6 matching bases. CDR3 length equals 14 residues. CDR1 and CDR2 from the germline V gene are DFQATT and SNEGSKA (reference sequence). Trimming removed 3 bases at V and 3 bases at J, with 11 bases between. As DNA, the CDR3 is TGCAGTGCTAGCGCAGGGGAGTACACCGGGGAGCTGTTTTTT. Residues: CSASAGEYTGELFF.

This clonotype was seen ten or more times. This rearrangement joins TRBV5-6 to TRBJ2-4, with TRBD2 identical over 11 bases. The ends lost 0 bases at V and 4 bases at J; junction bases unmatched: 6. Germline loops: CDR1 SGHDT, CDR2 YYEEEE. This CDR3 spans 17 amino acids. The CDR3 coding sequence is TGTGCCAGCAGCTTGGTTCTAGCGGGGGGACCTAAAAACATTCAGTACTTC. Residues: CASSLVLAGGPKNIQYF.

This clonotype appeared a single time. One base away lies a much larger clone, so this may be a sequencing read error. The rearrangement uses TRBV5-1 and TRBJ1-1; D gene ambiguous. The CDR3 length is 14 residues. Trimming removed 2 bases from V and 4 bases from J, with 12 bases in between. The germline V gene has CDR1 SGHRS and CDR2 YFSETQ. The CDR3: CASSFSRETTEAFF. For the CDR3, the DNA is TGCGCCAGCAGCTTTAGCCGGGAGACCACTGAAGCTTTCTTT. The full variable domain, its missing parts supplied by reference TRBV5-1 and TRBJ1-1, is KAGVTQTPRYLIKTRGQQVTLSCSPISGHRSVSWYQQTPGQGLQFLFEYFSETQRNKGNFPGRFSGRQFSNSRSEMNVSTLELGDSALYLCASSFSRETTEAFFGQGTRLTVV.

This clonotype was counted ten times or more. The chain employs TRBV20-1 and TRBJ1-1, with TRBD1 as a possible D gene (5 bases). V was trimmed by 0 bases and J by 5 bases, leaving 16 bases between them. In germline, CDR1 is DFQATT, CDR2 SNEGSKA (reference sequence). The CDR3 sequence is 15 residues long. The CDR3 protein is CSARDPKGSLTEAFF. The CDR3 DNA reads as TGCAGTGCTAGAGATCCTAAGGGGAGTCTAACTGAAGCTTTCTTT.

The chain couples TRBV5-1 to TRBJ2-5; TRBD2 matches at 7 bases. Germline values: CDR1 SGHRS, CDR2 YFSETQ. The CDR3 covers 14 residues. V shed 3 bases and J 4 bases; nucleotides not matched to a gene: 6. The CDR3 loop reads CASSYGLGGETQYF. CDR3 in DNA: TGCGCCAGCAGCTACGGACTAGGCGGAGAGACCCAGTACTTC.

The CDR3 region has the DNA TGTGCCAGCGAATTTGGTAGCGGGGGGCCGAATACTCACAATGAGCAGTTCTTC. Protein sequence: CASEFGSGGPNTHNEQFF. The chain joins TRBV7-9 to TRBJ2-1; 10 bases are a match to TRBD2. The CDR3 contains 18 residues. With V trimmed by 8 bases and J by 5 bases, 18 bases remained unmatched. Germline V gives CDR1 SEHNR, CDR2 FQNEAQ (reference sequence). Filled out from reference TRBV7-9 and TRBJ2-1, the complete variable domain reads DTGVSQNPRHKITKRGQNVTFRCDPISEHNRLYWYRQTLGQGPEFLTYFQNEAQLEKSRLLSDRFSAERPKGSFSTLEIQRTEQGDSAMYLCASEFGSGGPNTHNEQFFGPGTRLTVL.

This clonotype occurred many times. V usage is TRBV6-6 and J usage is TRBJ2-7; D is possibly TRBD1 (6 bases). This CDR3 region has 14 residues. The V and J ends lost 6 bases and 3 bases respectively, with 15 bases between them. Germline V gives CDR1 MNHNY, CDR2 SVGAGI (reference sequence). The CDR3 is CASSPGQGYYEQYF. CDR3 nucleotide sequence: TGTGCCAGCAGCCCGGGGCAGGGGTACTACGAGCAGTACTTC.

The table lists this clonotype with many counts. V usage is TRBV19 and J usage is TRBJ2-4; 7 bases align to TRBD1. Germline values: CDR1 LNHDA, CDR2 SQIVND (reference sequence). The CDR3 has 15 residues. With V trimmed by 2 bases and J by 1 base, 2 bases remained unmatched. Here the CDR3 reads CASSIPQGAKNIQYF. The CDR3 DNA sequence: TGTGCCAGTAGTATACCACAGGGGGCCAAAAACATTCAGTACTTC.

This clonotype came up a few times. The genes are TRBV6-1 and TRBJ1-1; weak D call: TRBD1 (5 bases). The germline gives CDR1 MNHNS, CDR2 SASEGT. V was clipped by 6 bases and J by 1 base, with 12 bases between them. The CDR3 contains 14 residues. The CDR3 loop is CASSHRSRNTEAFF. The CDR3 region has the DNA TGTGCCAGCAGCCACAGGTCCCGGAACACTGAAGCTTTCTTT.

This clonotype was seen repeatedly, ten times or more. Germline is not matched at one junction end, which may reflect a read error. V gene TRBV6-2 or TRBV6-3 combines with J gene TRBJ2-7, with a possible D match to TRBD2 (6 bases). The CDR3 has 14 amino acids. From germline, CDR1 is MNHEY and CDR2 SVGEGT. The CDR3 sequence: CASSYSIVGDFKRF. CDR3 DNA: TGTGCCAGCAGTTACTCGATCGTCGGGGACTTTAAACGATTC.

The chain combines TRBV9 with TRBJ1-3; tentative D call: TRBD1 (6 bases). The CDR3 loop spans 18 amino acids. Germline V CDR1 and CDR2: SGDLS, YYNGEE. V was clipped by 1 base and J by 0 bases, with 17 bases between them. The CDR3 region is CASSVNPFGGLSGNTIYF. CDR3 bases: TGTGCCAGCAGCGTAAACCCATTTGGGGGGCTCTCTGGAAACACCATATATTTT.

The table lists this clonotype with many counts. The chain is built from TRBV7-6 and TRBJ2-5, with a possible D match to TRBD2 (6 bases). Trimming stripped 5 bases from V and 7 bases from J, with 11 bases between. From germline, CDR1 is SGHVS and CDR2 FNYEAQ. The length of the CDR3 is 12 residues. This CDR3 is CASSRSGATQYF. The DNA for the CDR3 is TGTGCCAGCAGCCGTAGCGGCGCGACCCAGTACTTC.

This clonotype was picked up many times. The chain is built from TRBV9 and TRBJ1-3; tentatively, D is TRBD1 (6 bases). Germline CDR1 SGDLS, CDR2 YYNGEE. Trimming removed 4 bases at V and 1 base at J, with 15 bases between. The CDR3 runs to 16 residues. The CDR3 region is CASSLKGQISGNTIYF. The CDR3, as DNA: TGTGCCAGCAGCCTTAAAGGACAGATATCTGGAAACACCATATATTTT.

This clonotype was seen repeatedly, ten times or more. The V gene is TRBV10-2, the J gene TRBJ1-5, with no clear D. Germline CDR1 reads WSHSY; CDR2 reads SAAADI. With 2 bases removed from V and 1 base from J, the gap between germline ends came to 15 bases. The CDR3 has 17 amino acids. The CDR3 nucleotides read TGCGCCAGCAGTGAGGGGCTCCAAGTGGGGAGCAATCAGCCCCAGCATTTT. As protein: CASSEGLQVGSNQPQHF.